These 11 T cell receptor beta chains were sequenced from one sample in a study of OX40 agonist ivuxolimab in advanced cancers. Assay: immunoSEQ multiplex PCR; the TCRdb copy retains only in-frame clones and omits some. The data contain 65,000 to 100,000 clones, 90% of them singletons. The input for sequencing was CD4+ or CD8+ T cells sorted from blood, taken in a trial of the OX40 agonist ivuxolimab. The receptor set was obtained from an adult with an advanced solid tumor such as melanoma, head and neck, liver or kidney cancer.

The V gene is TRBV6-1, the J gene TRBJ1-5; TRBD1 is a possible D gene (5 bases). Germline loops: CDR1 MNHNS, CDR2 SASEGT. Deletions cut 3 bases from V and 4 bases from J, with 13 bases between. The CDR3 consists of 15 residues. The CDR3 spells CASSEMQGSNQPQHF. The CDR3 bases are TGTGCCAGCAGTGAGATGCAGGGCTCAAATCAGCCCCAGCATTTT.

V is TRBV7-9 and J is TRBJ1-4; TRBD1 agrees at 7 bases. Germline CDR1 is SEHNR and CDR2 is FQNEAQ (reference sequence). V shed 5 bases and J 2 bases; nucleotides not matched to a gene: 2. This CDR3 spans 14 amino acids. The CDR3 nucleotides are TGTGCCAGCAGCACGGGACAGACTAATGAAAAACTGTTTTTT. Amino acids: CASSTGQTNEKLFF. The complete variable domain, with remaining parts taken from reference TRBV7-9 and TRBJ1-4, reads DTGVSQNPRHKITKRGQNVTFRCDPISEHNRLYWYRQTLGQGPEFLTYFQNEAQLEKSRLLSDRFSAERPKGSFSTLEIQRTEQGDSAMYLCASSTGQTNEKLFFGSGTQLSVL.

The V call is TRBV29-1, the J call TRBJ2-5; the D is unclear. The germline V and J ends were trimmed by 0 bases and 0 bases, with 20 bases remaining between them. The germline V gene has CDR1 SQVTM and CDR2 ANQGSEA. This CDR3 is 18 amino acids long. CDR3 region: CSVEDWSGEGWYQETQYF. The DNA of the CDR3 is TGCAGCGTTGAAGATTGGTCCGGAGAAGGCTGGTACCAAGAGACCCAGTACTTC. The whole variable domain, remainder taken from reference TRBV29-1 and TRBJ2-5, is SAVISQKPSRDICQRGTSLTIQCQVDSQVTMMFWYRQQPGQSLTLIATANQGSEATYESGFVIDKFPISRPNLTFSTLTVSNMSPEDSSIYLCSVEDWSGEGWYQETQYFGPGTRLLVL.

The chain joins TRBV19 to TRBJ1-2; D is undetermined. V lost 9 bases and J lost 4, with 12 bases in between. CDR1 and CDR2 (germline): LNHDA, SQIVND (reference sequence). This CDR3 has 12 residues. The CDR3 nucleotides read TGTGCCAGCAAGTATAGATCCTATGGCTACACCTTC. Translation gives CASKYRSYGYTF.

The rearrangement links TRBV5-1 to TRBJ2-7, with a tentative D call TRBD2 (6 bases). The CDR3 spans 15 residues. The germline gives CDR1 SGHRS, CDR2 YFSETQ. The V end was cut by 0 bases, the J end by 2 bases, with 12 bases between. DNA for the CDR3: TGCGCCAGCAGCTTGGCGGGGGACGGAGCCTACGAGCAGTACGTC. This sequence encodes CASSLAGDGAYEQYV.

The chain links TRBV6-1 to TRBJ2-7; the match to TRBD2 covers 11 bases. V lost 6 bases and J lost 5; bases outside the gene matches: 6. Germline loops: CDR1 MNHNS, CDR2 SASEGT. The CDR3 is made up of 14 amino acids. The CDR3 protein is CASRLAGGTNEQYF. The CDR3 DNA sequence: TGTGCCAGCAGGCTAGCGGGGGGAACGAACGAGCAGTACTTC.

V is TRBV13 and J is TRBJ1-1; possibly TRBD1 for D (5 bases). Trimming took off 1 base at V and 10 bases at J, with 7 bases between the two ends. CDR1 is PRHDT and CDR2 is FYEKMQ in the germline V gene (reference sequence). The CDR3 spans 11 residues. This chain's CDR3 is CASSLEQVAFF. In nucleotides, the CDR3 is TGTGCCAGCAGCTTAGAACAGGTAGCTTTCTTT.

The V call is TRBV6-1, the J call TRBJ2-3; no clear D. The germline V gene has CDR1 MNHNS and CDR2 SASEGT. V was pared by 5 bases and J by 2 bases, with 5 bases between. The CDR3 extends over 12 amino acids. The CDR3 sequence: CASSLTTDTQYF. The CDR3 DNA reads TGTGCCAGCAGTCTAACCACAGATACGCAGTATTTT.

This clone was seen more than once but under ten times. The V call is TRBV29-1, the J call TRBJ1-2; D gene ambiguous. V lost 1 base to trimming and J lost 5 bases, with 11 bases between them. The germline CDR1 and CDR2 sequences are SQVTM and ANQGSEA. The CDR3 is made up of 13 amino acids. The CDR3 region is CSVEGTDPYGYTF. The CDR3 DNA follows: TGCAGCGTTGAAGGGACGGATCCATATGGCTACACCTTC.

The V and J genes are TRBV19 and TRBJ1-5; D gene ambiguous. Trimming stripped 9 bases from V and 9 bases from J, with 21 bases between. Germline V gene sequence: CDR1 LNHDA, CDR2 SQIVND (reference sequence). The CDR3 runs 14 residues. The CDR3 nucleotides are TGTGCCAGCGCGTCGGAGGCACATCTACGGCCCCAGCATTTT. Translation gives CASASEAHLRPQHF. The complete variable domain, with remaining parts taken from reference TRBV19 and TRBJ1-5, reads DGGITQSPKYLFRKEGQNVTLSCEQNLNHDAMYWYRQDPGQGLRLIYYSQIVNDFQKGDIAEGYSVSREKKESFPLTVTSAQKNPTAFYLCASASEAHLRPQHFGDGTRLSIL.

This chain links TRBV19 with TRBJ2-1; weak D call: TRBD1 (6 bases). V was cut by 7 bases and J by 6 bases, with 19 bases left in between. CDR3 length: 15 amino acids. From germline, CDR1 is LNHDA and CDR2 SQIVND (reference sequence). CDR3 sequence: CASTQQGVGTNEQFF. Written as DNA, the CDR3 is TGTGCCAGTACCCAACAGGGTGTGGGAACCAATGAGCAGTTCTTC.